Presented here are 30 T cell receptor beta chains from one specimen sequenced in a study of T cell changes during pregnancy in multiple sclerosis. Profiling relied on immunoSEQ multiplex PCR, and the TCRdb table lists in-frame clones only, not all of them. The sample yields approximately 79,000 clones, about 94% seen once. The specimen was peripheral blood, collected in the second trimester of pregnancy. These receptors originate from a female donor in good health, enrolled as a control in a pregnancy study.

The chain combines TRBV4-2 with TRBJ1-2; possible D gene TRBD1, 5 bases. V lost 2 bases and J 8 bases, leaving 12 bases between the germline ends. This CDR3 spans 13 amino acids. Germline V CDR1 and CDR2: LGHNA, YNFKEQ. CDR3 DNA sequence: TGTGCCAGCAGCCAACTTGCAGGGCAGGGCTACACCTTC. The encoded protein is CASSQLAGQGYTF.

This sequence joins TRBV7-9 and TRBJ2-3; no clear D. Germline V gene sequence: CDR1 SEHNR, CDR2 FQNEAQ (reference sequence). Deletions cut 4 bases from V and 2 bases from J, with 10 bases between. CDR3 length: 14 amino acids. CDR3 sequence reads: CASSSQANTDTQYF. The CDR3 coding sequence is TGTGCCAGCAGCTCGCAGGCGAACACAGATACGCAGTATTTT.

The J gene is TRBJ1-2, the V gene TRBV19; 9 bases map to TRBD1. The CDR3 spans 14 residues. V lost 6 bases to trimming and J lost 3 bases; unmatched junction nucleotides: 5. Germline CDR1 and CDR2: LNHDA and SQIVND (reference sequence). CDR3 coding DNA: TGTGCCAGTAGGAAAACAGGGGGCGACTATGGCTACACCTTC. Amino acids: CASRKTGGDYGYTF.

The gene calls are TRBV25-1 and TRBJ1-4, with a weak D call TRBD1 (6 bases). The V gene lost 6 bases and the J gene lost 4 bases, with 9 bases spanning the gap. This CDR3 is 13 amino acids long. CDR1 and CDR2 (germline): MGHDK, SYGVNS. The CDR3 loop is CASRGQSNEKLFF. The CDR3, as DNA: TGTGCCAGCAGAGGACAGAGTAATGAAAAACTGTTTTTT.

This clone was observed once. The chain is built from TRBV7-2 and TRBJ2-7; 10 nucleotides line up with TRBD2. The CDR3 totals 15 residues. The J segment lost 2 bases and the V segment lost 6 bases, leaving 7 bases of the junction unmatched. Germline-derived CDR1 and CDR2 are SGHTA and FQGNSA. In DNA, the CDR3 is TGTGCCAGCAGTTCCCGTAGCGGGGGGACCTACGAGCAGTACTTC. Translation: CASSSRSGGTYEQYF.

The chain uses TRBV10-3 and TRBJ1-1; a possible D gene is TRBD1 (6 bases). The CDR3 has 15 amino acids. Germline V gene data show CDR1 as ENHRY and CDR2 as SYGVKD. The ends were cut back, 10 bases at V and 1 base at J, with 19 bases in the middle. The CDR3 loop reads CATRGPGTPNTEAFF. CDR3 DNA sequence: TGTGCCACCAGGGGCCCCGGGACACCGAACACTGAAGCTTTCTTT.

V gene TRBV9 combines with J gene TRBJ2-2, with 13 bases matching TRBD2. In germline, CDR1 is SGDLS, CDR2 YYNGEE. This CDR3 is built from 16 residues. With 2 bases clipped from V and 5 bases from J, the junction kept 3 bases outside the gene matches. For the CDR3, the DNA is TGTGCCAGCAGCGTCACTAGCGGGGGGGGTACCGGGGAGCTGTTTTTT. Protein sequence: CASSVTSGGGTGELFF.

CDR3 nucleotides: TGTGCCAGCAGTGAAACCGGGACAGGGCTGTCTGGCTACACCTTC. This sequence encodes CASSETGTGLSGYTF. This sequence joins TRBV27 and TRBJ1-2; TRBD1 matches at 9 bases. Looked up from germline, CDR1 is MNHEY and CDR2 is SMNVEV (reference sequence). After removal of 5 bases from V and 7 bases from J, the junction contained 11 bases not matched to a gene. This CDR3 region has 15 residues.

The CDR3 DNA follows: TGTGCCAGCAGCTCCGGAGTGTCCTACGAGCAGTACTTC. Its protein is CASSSGVSYEQYF. The V call is TRBV11-3, the J call TRBJ2-7; no firm D call. V was clipped by 4 bases and J by 1 base, with 8 bases between them. Per the germline V gene, CDR1 is SGHNT and CDR2 is YENEEA. CDR3 length: 13 amino acids.

The chain carries TRBV19 and TRBJ1-2, with TRBD1 matching 9 bases. The CDR3 length is 16 residues. V lost 2 bases, J lost 5 bases, and 9 bases stayed unmatched. Germline V lookup: CDR1 LNHDA, CDR2 SQIVND (reference sequence). This CDR3 is CASSIREGQGIYGYTF. CDR3 coding DNA: TGTGCCAGTAGTATACGAGAGGGACAGGGCATATATGGCTACACCTTC.

The rearrangement joins TRBV4-2 to TRBJ1-2; 8 bases align to TRBD1. Per the germline V gene, CDR1 is LGHNA and CDR2 is YNFKEQ. V gave up 4 bases and J gave up 2 bases; unmatched junction bases: 6. This CDR3 spans 15 amino acids. The CDR3 reads CASSPSQGVNYGYTF. CDR3 bases: TGTGCCAGCAGCCCTTCACAGGGGGTAAACTATGGCTACACCTTC.

The CDR3 DNA is TGCGCCAGCAGCCAAGAGGGGCTCACTGAAGCTTTCTTT. It translates to CASSQEGLTEAFF. The V and J genes are TRBV4-3 and TRBJ1-1; maybe TRBD1 (5 bases). Per germline, CDR1 LGHNA and CDR2 YSLEER. The CDR3 loop spans 13 amino acids. Between the trimmed V and J ends, which lost 0 bases and 4 bases, there was a span of 6 bases.

The V and J genes are TRBV19 and TRBJ2-1; D perhaps matches TRBD1 (5 bases). There are 16 residues in the CDR3. The V end lost 4 bases, the J end lost 5 bases, and 18 bases lay between the germline ends. Germline V gives CDR1 LNHDA, CDR2 SQIVND (reference sequence). The CDR3, as DNA: TGTGCCAGTAGTACCCGACAGCGACTTAGGGACAATGAGCAGTTCTTC. It encodes CASSTRQRLRDNEQFF.

V usage is TRBV9 and J usage is TRBJ2-1; TRBD1 matches 8 bases. The CDR3 runs to 13 residues. CDR1 is SGDLS and CDR2 is YYNGEE in the germline V gene. J was trimmed by 6 bases and V by 4 bases; bases with no gene match: 3. In DNA form, the CDR3 reads TGTGCCAGCAGCTTCGGGACAGGCAATGAGCAGTTCTTC. This encodes CASSFGTGNEQFF.

The rearrangement uses TRBV5-6 and TRBJ2-7; possibly TRBD1 for D (6 bases). This CDR3 comprises 13 residues. V lost 2 bases and J lost 2, with 8 bases in between. The germline V gene has CDR1 SGHDT and CDR2 YYEEEE. CDR3 DNA: TGTGCCAGCAGCTTTTGGGACACCTACGAGCAGTACTTC. Protein: CASSFWDTYEQYF.

V gene TRBV27 combines with J gene TRBJ2-5, with 10 bases fitting TRBD1. The V gene's germline CDR1 is MNHEY and CDR2 SMNVEV (reference sequence). Trimming took 6 bases from V and 5 from J; bases not matched to a gene: 9. The CDR3 spans 15 residues. CDR3 nucleotide sequence: TGTGCCAGCAGGGCCGGACAGGGGGGTGTGGAGACCCAGTACTTC. It encodes CASRAGQGGVETQYF.

V usage is TRBV7-2 and J usage is TRBJ1-6, with 11 bases fitting TRBD1. The length of the CDR3 is 15 residues. CDR1 SGHTA and CDR2 FQGNSA come from the germline V gene. V lost 4 bases to trimming and J lost 8 bases; unmatched junction nucleotides: 4. The CDR3, as DNA: TGTGCCAGCAGCTCAGGACAGGGGGCGGATTCACCCCTCCACTTT. Translating it yields CASSSGQGADSPLHF. Full variable domain (outside the CDR3, taken from reference TRBV7-2 and TRBJ1-6): GAGVSQSPSNKVTEKGKDVELRCDPISGHTALYWYRQSLGQGLEFLIYFQGNSAPDKSGLPSDRFSAERTGGSVSTLTIQRTQQEDSAVYLCASSSGQGADSPLHFGNGTRLTVT.

The chain recombines TRBV5-8 with TRBJ1-5; 10 bases are shared with TRBD1. There are 13 residues in the CDR3. Trimming removed 9 bases from V and 6 bases from J; junction bases left unmatched: 6. Per germline, CDR1 SGHTS and CDR2 YDEGEE. CDR3 bases: TGTGCCACCCTGGACAGGGGGGTTCAGCCCCAGCATTTT. Translation: CATLDRGVQPQHF. The complete variable domain, with remaining parts taken from reference TRBV5-8 and TRBJ1-5, reads EAGVTQSPTHLIKTRGQQATLRCSPISGHTSVYWYQQALGLGLQFLLWYDEGEERNRGNFPPRFSGRQFPNYSSELNVNALELEDSALYLCATLDRGVQPQHFGDGTRLSIL.

The chain carries TRBV2 and TRBJ2-7; possibly TRBD1 for D (6 bases). V was trimmed by 5 bases and J by 0 bases, leaving 11 bases between them. CDR3 length equals 14 residues. CDR1 SNHLY and CDR2 FYNNEI come from the germline V gene. The CDR3 protein is CASSLDRFSYEQYF. CDR3 nucleotide sequence: TGTGCCAGCAGTCTTGACAGGTTCTCCTACGAGCAGTACTTC.

J is TRBJ2-1 and V is TRBV5-6; 8 bases match TRBD2. V trimming: 2 bases; J trimming: 10 bases; junction bases outside the gene matches: 14. Germline loops: CDR1 SGHDT, CDR2 YYEEEE. This CDR3 region has 16 residues. The CDR3 protein is CASSFFAGGLGEEQFF. CDR3 in DNA: TGTGCCAGCAGCTTCTTCGCGGGGGGTCTCGGGGAGGAGCAGTTCTTC.

The sample holds one count of this clone. The CDR3: CASRVGLGQGMNTEAFF. CDR3 bases: TGCGCCAGCAGGGTGGGACTGGGACAGGGGATGAACACTGAAGCTTTCTTT. The chain combines TRBV5-1 with TRBJ1-1; TRBD1 matches at 10 bases. This CDR3 comprises 17 residues. Germline assignment: CDR1 SGHRS and CDR2 YFSETQ. Trimming cost V 5 bases and J 0 bases; bases outside gene matches: 10.

V and J are TRBV4-2 and TRBJ2-1; D gene uncertain. Trimming took 0 bases from V and 2 from J, leaving 8 bases between them. The CDR3 length is 15 residues. From germline, CDR1 is LGHNA and CDR2 YNFKEQ. The CDR3 DNA sequence: TGTGCCAGCAGCCAAGATACGCTAGCCTACAATGAGCAGTTCTTC. Translated, it gives CASSQDTLAYNEQFF.

The rearrangement joins TRBV4-1 to TRBJ2-5; 9 bases agree with TRBD1. Trimming cost V 4 bases and J 4 bases; bases outside gene matches: 7. The CDR3 is 15 amino acids. The germline V gene has CDR1 MGHRA and CDR2 YSYEKL. CDR3 sequence reads: CASSPAGTGIETQYF. The CDR3 nucleotides are TGCGCCAGCAGCCCCGCCGGGACAGGGATAGAGACCCAGTACTTC.

The chain joins TRBV19 to TRBJ1-2, with 9 positions matching TRBD1. V lost 6 bases, J lost 4 bases, and 6 bases stayed unmatched. The CDR3 consists of 14 residues. The germline gives CDR1 LNHDA, CDR2 SQIVND (reference sequence). CDR3 DNA sequence: TGTGCCAGTAGCAGGGACAGGGCCGCCTATGGCTACACCTTC. This encodes CASSRDRAAYGYTF.

The chain carries TRBV11-1 and TRBJ2-7, with a possible D match to TRBD1 (6 bases). The CDR3 spans 15 residues. Trimming left V 5 bases short and J 2 bases short, with 16 bases between. Germline values: CDR1 SGHAT, CDR2 FQDESV (reference sequence). Written as DNA, the CDR3 is TGTGCCAGCAGCACAAGACAGGCGTATACCTACGAGCAGTACTTC. It specifies CASSTRQAYTYEQYF.

The chain couples TRBV19 to TRBJ1-2; D uncertain. There are 13 residues in the CDR3. Trimming removed 2 bases from V and 2 bases from J, with 6 bases in between. Germline V gene lookup returns CDR1 LNHDA and CDR2 SQIVND (reference sequence). Here the CDR3 DNA reads TGTGCCAGTAGTATACAACGGAACTATGGCTACACCTTC. Its protein product is CASSIQRNYGYTF.

This chain connects TRBV5-6 to TRBJ2-3; 11 bases are shared with TRBD2. The CDR3 is made up of 17 amino acids. Germline CDR1 SGHDT, CDR2 YYEEEE. V was clipped by 2 bases and J by 5 bases; unmatched bases: 10. This CDR3 is CASSFFSSGGFLDTQYF. For the CDR3, the DNA is TGTGCCAGCAGCTTCTTCTCTAGCGGGGGGTTTCTAGATACGCAGTATTTT. The full variable domain, with the rest looked up from reference TRBV5-6 and TRBJ2-3, is DAGVTQSPTHLIKTRGQQVTLRCSPKSGHDTVSWYQQALGQGPQFIFQYYEEEERQRGNFPDRFSGHQFPNYSSELNVNALLLGDSALYLCASSFFSSGGFLDTQYFGPGTRLTVL.

V is TRBV30 and J is TRBJ1-3; 8 bases are shared with TRBD1. The CDR3 has 14 amino acids. V shed 3 bases, J shed 4 bases, and the junction held 5 bases outside the gene matches. Germline loops: CDR1 GTSNPN, CDR2 SVGIG (reference sequence). The CDR3 is CAWRDRGKGNTIYF. The CDR3 nucleotides are TGTGCCTGGAGAGACAGGGGAAAAGGAAACACCATATATTTT.

This clone was observed once. The CDR3 is CASSLSAGLNTEAFF. CDR3 DNA: TGTGCCAGCAGTTTATCCGCAGGACTTAACACTGAAGCTTTCTTT. V usage is TRBV27 and J usage is TRBJ1-1; D is undetermined. This CDR3 is 15 amino acids long. From germline, CDR1 is MNHEY and CDR2 SMNVEV (reference sequence). V was shortened by 0 bases and J by 2 bases, with 10 bases between the two germline ends.

This clone was observed a single time. The chain is built from TRBV7-2 and TRBJ2-7; unclear D gene. Deletions cut 3 bases from V and 3 bases from J, with 9 bases between. CDR1 is SGHTA, CDR2 FQGNSA, per germline. CDR3 length: 13 residues. CDR3 residues: CASSFFPIYEQYF. The CDR3 DNA sequence: TGTGCCAGCAGCTTTTTCCCAATCTACGAGCAGTACTTC.